The 2 T cell receptor beta chains presented below share a single source sample, sequenced in a study of response to subunit inactivated influenza vaccine. TCRdb re-analysed the RT-PCR reads in MiXCR, keeping a single row per CDR3 protein. The sample lists about 570,000 distinct CDR3 sequences; about 10% were seen once. The source material was PBMCs from blood, sampled on the day of vaccination. The source is a man aged 50 or older who received an inactivated influenza vaccine.

This chain joins TRBV4-2 and TRBJ1-1, with D hard to call. The CDR3 totals 16 residues. Per germline, CDR1 LGHNA and CDR2 YNFKEQ. V was shortened by 3 bases and J by 1 base, with 15 bases between the two germline ends. CDR3 residues: CASSHGPVSGNTEAFF. DNA for the CDR3: TGTGCCAGCAGCCACGGACCTGTTAGTGGGAACACTGAAGCTTTCTTT.

This chain uses TRBV5-1 with TRBJ2-7; 8 bases match TRBD2. The germline V gene has CDR1 SGHRS and CDR2 YFSETQ. This CDR3 is 17 amino acids long. The trim removed 7 bases at V and 1 base at J, leaving 16 bases unmatched. The CDR3 region is CASGSPSPLAESYEQYF. As DNA, the CDR3 is TGCGCCAGCGGATCCCCCTCGCCACTAGCGGAGTCCTACGAGCAGTACTTC.